What follows is one TCR beta chain and its context. This clonotype was seen repeatedly, ten times or more. Its antigen remains unidentified. No quality values exist for individual bases; no much larger clone is one base distant. This entry belongs to a study of neurological immune-mediated disorders (dated by TCRdb to about 2019). Study-wide context: Among the roughly 34 multiple sclerosis patients, relapsing-remitting MS was present in 31 and secondary progressive MS was present in 3. Peripheral blood TCR-beta repertoires from HTLV-I-associated myelopathy (HAM/TSP) patients, multiple sclerosis patients and healthy controls were compared by UMI-based sequencing. The cohort comprised about 68 subjects: 14 HAM/TSP patients, some 34 multiple sclerosis patients and 20 or so healthy controls. Alongside PBMC samples, the set of some 98 TCR-beta libraries contained longitudinal samples, technical triplicates, and paired CD4+ and CD8+ T-cell subsets that had been sorted. Here is what the overall study found, with its caveats: TCR clonal expansion was highest in HAM/TSP patients and lowest in MS patients, with MS patients falling below even healthy controls. Repertoires from 18 of 34 MS patients were grouped by phylogenetic analysis into a cluster of related CDR3 sequences, suggesting a possible repertoire-level signature. Expanded clones from different subjects shared no identical CDR3 amino acid sequences, which suggests that TCR-beta repertoires were private in all groups. No clinical or MRI features were associated with the MS cluster, and the authors said that larger cohorts are needed.

Libraries from unsorted PBMCs were made from 2 million PBMCs kept in RNAlater at -80 degrees C until RNA extraction. Multiple sclerosis patients were enrolled in a US clinical protocol under which disease progression was evaluated by magnetic resonance imaging. Peripheral blood was subjected to Ficoll-Hypaque density gradient centrifugation to isolate PBMCs, which were then cryopreserved in liquid nitrogen. The germline V gene (reference sequence) gives CDR1 as MNHEY and CDR2 as SMNVEV. The CDR3 holds 14 amino acids from the cysteine to the phenylalanine. Just CDR3 DNA is preserved here, 42 bases in frame from base 1. V has 6 bases trimmed and J has 3 bases trimmed; junction bases matching no gene number 5. To synthesize cDNA, template-switch 5'RACE was performed with a primer carrying a 10-nucleotide random unique molecular identifier so that each TCR transcript was tagged. Each sequencing run produced over 160 million TCR-beta sequences covering 15-18 subjects. Total RNA was extracted with the RNeasy kit. TCR-beta VDJ regions were amplified with primers for the TCR constant region and the 5'RACE anchor, using the KAPA Real-time Library Amplification kit. Sample indexes and Illumina adaptors were added in a first PCR, after which library yield was increased in a second PCR. After purification with Ampure beads, the TCR product of roughly 650 bp was size-selected on a 2% E-gel SizeSelection system. Before pooling, library quality was checked on a Bioanalyzer, concentration was measured with Qubit, and libraries were quantified with the Kapa Library Quantification kit. An Illumina HiSeq 2500 was used to sequence the libraries paired-end at 2 x 150 bp. To increase sequence diversity, about 23-30% phiX was spiked into each library pool. On the study's bioinformatics: The UMI-based MiGEC pipeline processed quality-filtered reads and removed over 80% of raw TCR sequences during error correction. VDJ genes were aligned to IMGT germline references, and clonotypes were defined by unique CDR3 amino acid sequence plus V-J genes. Clonal expansion, Shannon diversity, and CDR3 relatedness (CalcPairwiseDistances, ClusterSamples) were evaluated with VDJtools, and phylogenetic trees were built with CLCbio workbench. Expanded clones were defined as having at least 8 unique UMIs, based on coefficient-of-variation modelling across technical triplicates. TCRdb cleaned the public reads at Q25 with fastp, built clones with MiXCR and kept in-frame beta chains. Rows are combined by CDR3 protein, so each entry shows the most common genes and DNA. TCRdb's processing, not the authors' own work, is the source of the V and J calls. The sample table holds about 120,000 distinct CDR3 sequences, of which around 3% were seen once. The ten most abundant clones make up around 1.2% of the sample.

The origin of this receptor is a woman aged 25 to 39 with multiple sclerosis. The sample taken for sequencing was PBMCs. This chain is built from TRBV27 and TRBJ1-1, with 9 central nucleotides matching TRBD1. CDR3 loop: CASRLQGAYTEAFF. The DNA is as follows: TGTGCCAGCAGACTACAGGGGGCTTACACTGAAGCTTTCTTT.